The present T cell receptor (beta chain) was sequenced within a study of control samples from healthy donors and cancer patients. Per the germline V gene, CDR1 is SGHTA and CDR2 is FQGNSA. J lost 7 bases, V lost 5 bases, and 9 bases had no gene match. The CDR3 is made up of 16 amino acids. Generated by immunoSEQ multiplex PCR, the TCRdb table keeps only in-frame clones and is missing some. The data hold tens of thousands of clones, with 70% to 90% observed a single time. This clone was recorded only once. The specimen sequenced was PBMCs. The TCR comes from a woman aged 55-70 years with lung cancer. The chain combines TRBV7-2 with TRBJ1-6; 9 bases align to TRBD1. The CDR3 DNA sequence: TGTGCCAGCAGCGGCTCCGGGACAGGGTGGAATTCACCCCTCCACTTT. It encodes CASSGSGTGWNSPLHF.